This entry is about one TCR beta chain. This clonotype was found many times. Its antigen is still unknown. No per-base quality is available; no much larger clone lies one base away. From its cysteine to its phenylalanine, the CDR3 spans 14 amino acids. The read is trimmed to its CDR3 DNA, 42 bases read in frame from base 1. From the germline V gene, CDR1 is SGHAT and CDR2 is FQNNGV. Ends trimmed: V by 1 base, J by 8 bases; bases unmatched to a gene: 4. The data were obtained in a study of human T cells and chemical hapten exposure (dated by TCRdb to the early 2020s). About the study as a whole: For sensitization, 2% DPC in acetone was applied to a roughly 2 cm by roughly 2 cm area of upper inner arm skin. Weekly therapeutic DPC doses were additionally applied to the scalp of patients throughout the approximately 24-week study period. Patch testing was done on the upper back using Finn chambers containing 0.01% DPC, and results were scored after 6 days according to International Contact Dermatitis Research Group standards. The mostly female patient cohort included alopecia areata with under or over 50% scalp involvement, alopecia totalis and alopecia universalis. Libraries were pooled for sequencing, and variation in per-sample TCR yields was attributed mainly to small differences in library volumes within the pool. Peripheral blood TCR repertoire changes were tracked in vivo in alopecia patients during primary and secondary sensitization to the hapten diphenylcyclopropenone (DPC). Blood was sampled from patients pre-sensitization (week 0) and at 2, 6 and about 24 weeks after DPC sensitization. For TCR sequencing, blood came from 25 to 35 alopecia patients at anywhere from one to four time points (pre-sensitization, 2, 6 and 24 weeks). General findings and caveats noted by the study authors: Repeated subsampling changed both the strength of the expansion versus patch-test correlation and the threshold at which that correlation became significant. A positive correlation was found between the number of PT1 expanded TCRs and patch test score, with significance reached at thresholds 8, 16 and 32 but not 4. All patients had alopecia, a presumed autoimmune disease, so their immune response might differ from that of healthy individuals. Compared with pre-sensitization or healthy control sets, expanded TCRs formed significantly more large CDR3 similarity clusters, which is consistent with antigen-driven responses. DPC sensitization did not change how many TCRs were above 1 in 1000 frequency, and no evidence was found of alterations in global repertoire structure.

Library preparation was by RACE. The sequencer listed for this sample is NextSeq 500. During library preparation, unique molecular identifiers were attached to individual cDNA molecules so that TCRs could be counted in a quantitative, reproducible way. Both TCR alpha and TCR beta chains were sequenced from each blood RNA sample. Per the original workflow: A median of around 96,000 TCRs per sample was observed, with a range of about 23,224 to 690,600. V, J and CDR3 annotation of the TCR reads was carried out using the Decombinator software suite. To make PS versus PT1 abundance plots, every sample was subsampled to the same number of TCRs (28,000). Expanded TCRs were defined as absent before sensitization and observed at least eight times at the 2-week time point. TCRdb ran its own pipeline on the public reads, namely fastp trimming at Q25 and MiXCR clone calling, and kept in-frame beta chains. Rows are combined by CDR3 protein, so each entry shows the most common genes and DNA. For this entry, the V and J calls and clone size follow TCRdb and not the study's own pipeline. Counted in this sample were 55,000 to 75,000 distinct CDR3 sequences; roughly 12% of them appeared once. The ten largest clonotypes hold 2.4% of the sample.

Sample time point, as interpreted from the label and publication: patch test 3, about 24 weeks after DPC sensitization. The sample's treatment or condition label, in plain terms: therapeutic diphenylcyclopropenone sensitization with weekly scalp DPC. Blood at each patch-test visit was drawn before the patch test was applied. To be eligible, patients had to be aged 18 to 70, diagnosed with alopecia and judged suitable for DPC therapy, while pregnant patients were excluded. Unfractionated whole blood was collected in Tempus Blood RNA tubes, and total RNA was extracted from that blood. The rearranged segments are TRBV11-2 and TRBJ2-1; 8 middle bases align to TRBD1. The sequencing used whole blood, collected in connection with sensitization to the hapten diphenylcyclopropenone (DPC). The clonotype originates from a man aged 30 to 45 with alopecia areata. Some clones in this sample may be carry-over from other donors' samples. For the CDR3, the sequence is CASSLGQGAHEQFF. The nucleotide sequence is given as TGTGCCAGCAGCTTAGGCCAGGGGGCTCATGAGCAGTTCTTC. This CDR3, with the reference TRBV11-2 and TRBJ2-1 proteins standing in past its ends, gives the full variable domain EAGVAQSPRYKIIEKRQSVAFWCNPISGHATLYWYQQILGQGPKLLIQFQNNGVVDDSQLPKDRFSAERLKGVDSTLKIQPAKLEDSAVYLCASSLGQGAHEQFFGPGTRLTVL.